The T cell receptor beta chain described here comes from a study of T cell responses to AZD1222 COVID-19 vaccine. Findings and limits, study-wide: Unmutated variant regions are reportedly the target of nearly half of TCRs that are spike-specific. Only a handful of AZD1222 recipients, several in all, had baseline seropositivity. Sampled repertoires all dated from after the peak T cell response.

Per the germline V gene, CDR1 is SGHTA and CDR2 is FQGNSA. Trimming cost V 5 bases and J 8 bases; bases outside gene matches: 3. This CDR3 has 12 residues. Produced via immunoSEQ multiplex PCR; TCRdb's table is partial and in-frame only. The sample lists 80,000 to 95,000 clones; approximately 89% were seen once. A single count supports this clone. What it recognizes is unknown. V gene TRBV7-2 combines with J gene TRBJ1-1, with TRBD1 matching 9 bases. Sample: peripheral blood, taken on day 0 of MenACWY control vaccination. This receptor was identified in an adult in good health. CDR3 bases: TGTGCCAGCAGCGCCGGGACAGGGGAAGCTTTCTTT. This sequence encodes CASSAGTGEAFF.